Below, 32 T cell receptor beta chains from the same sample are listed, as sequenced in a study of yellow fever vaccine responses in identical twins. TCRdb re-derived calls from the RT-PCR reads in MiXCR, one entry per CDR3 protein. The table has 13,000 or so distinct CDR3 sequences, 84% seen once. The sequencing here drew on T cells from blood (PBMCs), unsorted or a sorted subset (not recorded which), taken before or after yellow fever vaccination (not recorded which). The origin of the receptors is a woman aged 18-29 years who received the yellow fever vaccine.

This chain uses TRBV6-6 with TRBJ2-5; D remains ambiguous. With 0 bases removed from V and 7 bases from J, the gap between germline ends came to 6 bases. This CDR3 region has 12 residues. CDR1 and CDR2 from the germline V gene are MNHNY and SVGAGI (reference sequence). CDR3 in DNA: TGTGCCAGCAGTTACTCCACGGGGACCCAGTACTTC. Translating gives CASSYSTGTQYF.

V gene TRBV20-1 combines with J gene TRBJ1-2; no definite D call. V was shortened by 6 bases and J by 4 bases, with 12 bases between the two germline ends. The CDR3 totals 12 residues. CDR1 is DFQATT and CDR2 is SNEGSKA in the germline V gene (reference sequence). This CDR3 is CSASPPGYGYTF. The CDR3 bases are TGCAGTGCCTCTCCTCCGGGCTATGGCTACACCTTC.

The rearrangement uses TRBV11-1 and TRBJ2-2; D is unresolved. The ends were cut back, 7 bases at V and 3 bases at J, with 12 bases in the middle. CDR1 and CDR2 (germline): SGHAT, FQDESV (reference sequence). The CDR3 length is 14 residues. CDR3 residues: CASTLAPDTGELFF. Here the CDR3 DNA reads TGTGCCAGCACCCTTGCCCCCGACACCGGGGAGCTGTTTTTT.

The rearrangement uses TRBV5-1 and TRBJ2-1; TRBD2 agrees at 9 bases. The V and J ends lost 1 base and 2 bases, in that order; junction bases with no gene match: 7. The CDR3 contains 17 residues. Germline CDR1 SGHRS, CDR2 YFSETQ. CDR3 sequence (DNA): TGCGCCAGCAGCTTGAGCGAGGGACTAGCTACCTACAATGAGCAGTTCTTC. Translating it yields CASSLSEGLATYNEQFF.

CDR3 nucleotide sequence: TGTGCCAGCAGACGGCCCTACGAGCAGTACTTC. Its protein is CASRRPYEQYF. The J gene is TRBJ2-7, the V gene TRBV3-1; no clear D. Germline values: CDR1 LGHDT, CDR2 YNNKEL (reference sequence). The CDR3 has 11 amino acids. V was pared by 6 bases and J by 2 bases, with 5 bases between.

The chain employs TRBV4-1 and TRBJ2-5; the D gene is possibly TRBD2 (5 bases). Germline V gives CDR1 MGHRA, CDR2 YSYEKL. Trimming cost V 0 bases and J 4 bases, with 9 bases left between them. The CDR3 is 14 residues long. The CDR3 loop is CASSQDRRGETQYF. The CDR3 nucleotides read TGCGCCAGCAGCCAAGATCGTCGGGGAGAGACCCAGTACTTC.

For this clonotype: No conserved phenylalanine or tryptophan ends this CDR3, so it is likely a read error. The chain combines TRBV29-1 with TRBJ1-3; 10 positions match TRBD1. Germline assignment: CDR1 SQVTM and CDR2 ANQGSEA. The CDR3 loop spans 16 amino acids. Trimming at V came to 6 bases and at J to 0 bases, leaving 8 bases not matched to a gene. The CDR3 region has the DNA TGCAGCGTCCGCGGGACAGGGGTATCCTCTGGAAACACCATATATCTT. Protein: CSVRGTGVSSGNTIYL.

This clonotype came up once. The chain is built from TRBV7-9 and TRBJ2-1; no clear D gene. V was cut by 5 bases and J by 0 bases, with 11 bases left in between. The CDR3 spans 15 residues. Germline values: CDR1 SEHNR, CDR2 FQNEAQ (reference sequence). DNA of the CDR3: TGTGCCAGCAGCACTCTCTTGAGCTCCTACAATGAGCAGTTCTTC. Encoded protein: CASSTLLSSYNEQFF.

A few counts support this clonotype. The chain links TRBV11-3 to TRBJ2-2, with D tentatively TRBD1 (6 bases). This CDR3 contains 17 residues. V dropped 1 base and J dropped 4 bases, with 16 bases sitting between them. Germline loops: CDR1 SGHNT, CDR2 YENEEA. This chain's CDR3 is CASSLVPGHGSTGELFF. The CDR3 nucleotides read TGTGCCAGCAGCTTAGTACCGGGACATGGGAGCACCGGGGAGCTGTTTTTT.

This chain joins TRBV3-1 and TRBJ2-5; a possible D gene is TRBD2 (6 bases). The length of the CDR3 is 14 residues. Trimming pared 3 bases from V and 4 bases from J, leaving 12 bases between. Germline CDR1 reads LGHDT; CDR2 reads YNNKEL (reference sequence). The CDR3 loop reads CASSHRLVTETQYF. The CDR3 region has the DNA TGTGCCAGCAGCCACCGACTAGTTACAGAGACCCAGTACTTC.

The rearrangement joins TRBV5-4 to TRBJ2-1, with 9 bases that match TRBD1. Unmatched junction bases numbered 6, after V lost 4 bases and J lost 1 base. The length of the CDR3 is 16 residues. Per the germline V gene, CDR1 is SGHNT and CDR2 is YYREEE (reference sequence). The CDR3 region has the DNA TGTGCCAGCAGCCCCGGGACAGGGAGGTCCTACAATGAGCAGTTCTTC. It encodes CASSPGTGRSYNEQFF. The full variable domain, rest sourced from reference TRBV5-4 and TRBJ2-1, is ETGVTQSPTHLIKTRGQQVTLRCSSQSGHNTVSWYQQALGQGPQFIFQYYREEENGRGNFPPRFSGLQFPNYSSELNVNALELDDSALYLCASSPGTGRSYNEQFFGPGTRLTVL.

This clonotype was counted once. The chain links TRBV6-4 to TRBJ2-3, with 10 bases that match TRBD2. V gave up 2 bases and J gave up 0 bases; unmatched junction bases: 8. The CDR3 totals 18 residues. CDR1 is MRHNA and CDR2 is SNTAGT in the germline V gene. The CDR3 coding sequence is TGTGCCAGCAGTGACGAACGTGGTAGCGGGGGGAGCACAGATACGCAGTATTTT. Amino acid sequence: CASSDERGSGGSTDTQYF.

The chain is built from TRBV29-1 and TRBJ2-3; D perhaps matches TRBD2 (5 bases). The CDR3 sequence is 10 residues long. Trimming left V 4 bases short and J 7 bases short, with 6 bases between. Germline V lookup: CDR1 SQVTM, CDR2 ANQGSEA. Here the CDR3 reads CSVAGNTQYF. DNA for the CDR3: TGCAGCGTTGCCGGGAATACGCAGTATTTT.

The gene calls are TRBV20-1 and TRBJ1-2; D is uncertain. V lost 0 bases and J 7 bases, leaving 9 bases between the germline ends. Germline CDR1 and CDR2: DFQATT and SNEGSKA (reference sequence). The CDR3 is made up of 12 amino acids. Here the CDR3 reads CSARDRPGGYTF. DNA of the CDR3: TGCAGTGCTAGAGATAGGCCAGGTGGCTACACCTTC.

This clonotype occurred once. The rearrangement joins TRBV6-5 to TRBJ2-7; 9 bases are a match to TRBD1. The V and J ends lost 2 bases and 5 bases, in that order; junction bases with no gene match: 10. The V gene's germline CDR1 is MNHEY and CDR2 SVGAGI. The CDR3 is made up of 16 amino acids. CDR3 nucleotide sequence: TGTGCCAGCAGTTACAGCCTCGACAGGGGGGCGCACGAGCAGTACTTC. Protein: CASSYSLDRGAHEQYF.

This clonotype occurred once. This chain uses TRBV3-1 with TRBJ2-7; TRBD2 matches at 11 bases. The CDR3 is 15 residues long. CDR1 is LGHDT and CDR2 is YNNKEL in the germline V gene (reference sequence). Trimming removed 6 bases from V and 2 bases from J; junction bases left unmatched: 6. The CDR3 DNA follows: TGTGCCAGCAGTAATTTAGCGGGAGGGCCCTACGAGCAGTACTTC. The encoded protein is CASSNLAGGPYEQYF.

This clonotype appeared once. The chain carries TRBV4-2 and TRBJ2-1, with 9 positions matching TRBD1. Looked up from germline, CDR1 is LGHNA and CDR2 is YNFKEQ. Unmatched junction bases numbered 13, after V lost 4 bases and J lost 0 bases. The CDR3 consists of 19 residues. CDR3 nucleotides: TGTGCCAGCAGCCCCAAGGGGGGGACAGGGCGGGACTCCTACAATGAGCAGTTCTTC. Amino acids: CASSPKGGTGRDSYNEQFF.

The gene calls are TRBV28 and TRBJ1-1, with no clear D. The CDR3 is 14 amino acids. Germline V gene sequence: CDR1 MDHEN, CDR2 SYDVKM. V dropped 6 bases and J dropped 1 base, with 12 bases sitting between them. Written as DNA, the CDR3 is TGTGCCAGCAGCCCCCCCGGTAGGAACACTGAAGCTTTCTTT. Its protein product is CASSPPGRNTEAFF.

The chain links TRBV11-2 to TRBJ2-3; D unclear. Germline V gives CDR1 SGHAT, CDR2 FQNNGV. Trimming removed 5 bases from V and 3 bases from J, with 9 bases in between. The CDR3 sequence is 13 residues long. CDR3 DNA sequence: TGTGCCAGCAGCCCTTCAGTTACAGATACGCAGTATTTT. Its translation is CASSPSVTDTQYF.

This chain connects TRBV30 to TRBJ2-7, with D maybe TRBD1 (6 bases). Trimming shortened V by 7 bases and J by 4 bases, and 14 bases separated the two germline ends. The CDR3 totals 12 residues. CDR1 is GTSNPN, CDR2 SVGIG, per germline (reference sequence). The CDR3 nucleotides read TGTGCCTCTAGGGGACAAGTTTACGAGCAGTACTTC. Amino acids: CASRGQVYEQYF. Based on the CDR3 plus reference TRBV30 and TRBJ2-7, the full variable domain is SQTIHQWPATLVQPVGSPLSLECTVEGTSNPNLYWYRQAAGRGLQLLFYSVGIGQISSEVPQNLSASRPQDRQFILSSKKLLLSDSGFYLCASRGQVYEQYFGPGTRLTVT.

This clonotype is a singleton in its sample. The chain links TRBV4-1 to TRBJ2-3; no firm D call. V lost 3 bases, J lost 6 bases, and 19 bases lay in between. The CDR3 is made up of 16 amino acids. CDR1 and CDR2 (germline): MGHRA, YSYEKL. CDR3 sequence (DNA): TGCGCCAGCAGCCAGTTGGTACTTACCACAGAGGATACGCAGTATTTT. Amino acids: CASSQLVLTTEDTQYF.

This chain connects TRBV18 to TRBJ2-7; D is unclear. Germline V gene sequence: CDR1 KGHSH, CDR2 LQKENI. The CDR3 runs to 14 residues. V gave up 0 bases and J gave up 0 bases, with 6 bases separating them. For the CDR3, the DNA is TGTGCCAGCTCACCACCGTACGACTCCTACGAGCAGTACTTC. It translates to CASSPPYDSYEQYF.

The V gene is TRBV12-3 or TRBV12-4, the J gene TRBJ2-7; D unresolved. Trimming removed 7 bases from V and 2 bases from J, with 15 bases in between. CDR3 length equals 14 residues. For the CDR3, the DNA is TGTGCCAGCACCGGCCGGAAAGGCCCCTACGAGCAGTACTTC. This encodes CASTGRKGPYEQYF.

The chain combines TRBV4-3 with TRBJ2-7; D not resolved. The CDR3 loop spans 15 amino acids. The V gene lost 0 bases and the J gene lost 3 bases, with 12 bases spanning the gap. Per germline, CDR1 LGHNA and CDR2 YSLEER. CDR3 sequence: CASSQDLGSYYEQYF. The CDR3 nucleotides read TGCGCCAGCAGCCAAGATTTGGGCAGCTACTACGAGCAGTACTTC.

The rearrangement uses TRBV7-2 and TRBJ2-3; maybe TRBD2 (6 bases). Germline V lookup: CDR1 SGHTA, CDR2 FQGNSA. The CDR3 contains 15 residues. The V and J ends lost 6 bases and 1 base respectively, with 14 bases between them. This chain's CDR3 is CASSLLASRTDTQYF. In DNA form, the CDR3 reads TGTGCCAGCAGTCTTCTAGCGAGCCGCACAGATACGCAGTATTTT.

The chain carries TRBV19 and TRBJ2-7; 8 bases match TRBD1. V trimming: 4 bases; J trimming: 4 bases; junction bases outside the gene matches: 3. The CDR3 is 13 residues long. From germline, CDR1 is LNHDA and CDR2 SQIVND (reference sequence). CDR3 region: CASSTDRGYEQYF. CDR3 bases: TGTGCCAGTAGTACCGACAGGGGTTACGAGCAGTACTTC.

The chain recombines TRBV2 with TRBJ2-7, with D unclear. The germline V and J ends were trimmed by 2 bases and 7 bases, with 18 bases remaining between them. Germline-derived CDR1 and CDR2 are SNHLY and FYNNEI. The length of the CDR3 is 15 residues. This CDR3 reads CASSERATQLREQYF. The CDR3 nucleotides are TGTGCCAGCAGTGAACGGGCTACGCAACTGAGGGAGCAGTACTTC.

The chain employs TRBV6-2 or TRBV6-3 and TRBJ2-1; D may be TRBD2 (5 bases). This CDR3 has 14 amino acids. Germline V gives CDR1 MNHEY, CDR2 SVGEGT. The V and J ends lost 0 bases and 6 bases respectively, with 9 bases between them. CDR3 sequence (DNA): TGTGCCAGCAGTTACTCGCTAGAGGGCAATGAGCAGTTCTTC. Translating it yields CASSYSLEGNEQFF.

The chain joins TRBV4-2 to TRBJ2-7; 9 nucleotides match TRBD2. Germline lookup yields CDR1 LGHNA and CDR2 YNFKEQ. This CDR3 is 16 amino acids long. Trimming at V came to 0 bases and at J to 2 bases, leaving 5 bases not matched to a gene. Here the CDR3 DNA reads TGTGCCAGCAGCCAAGAAGGTGGCGGGGGGGCCTACGAGCAGTACTTC. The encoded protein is CASSQEGGGGAYEQYF.

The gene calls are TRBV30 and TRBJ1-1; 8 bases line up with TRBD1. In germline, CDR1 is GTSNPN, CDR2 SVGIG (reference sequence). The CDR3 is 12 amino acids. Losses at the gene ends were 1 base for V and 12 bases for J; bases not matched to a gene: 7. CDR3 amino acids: CAWSADRGHTFF. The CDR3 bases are TGTGCCTGGAGTGCAGACAGGGGACATACTTTCTTT.

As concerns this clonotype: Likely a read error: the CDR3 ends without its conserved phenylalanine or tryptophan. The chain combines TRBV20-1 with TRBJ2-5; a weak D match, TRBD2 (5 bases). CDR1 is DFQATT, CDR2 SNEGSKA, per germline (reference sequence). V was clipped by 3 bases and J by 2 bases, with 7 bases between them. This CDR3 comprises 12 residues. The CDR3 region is CSARRAQETQYL. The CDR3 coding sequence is TGCAGTGCTAGGAGGGCACAAGAGACCCAGTACCTC.

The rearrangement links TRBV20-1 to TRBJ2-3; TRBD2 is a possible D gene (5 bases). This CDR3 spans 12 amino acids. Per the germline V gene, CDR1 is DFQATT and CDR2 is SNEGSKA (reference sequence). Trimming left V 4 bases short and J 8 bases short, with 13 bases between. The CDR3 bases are TGCAGTGCTAATATTCGTGGAGGTACGCAGTATTTT. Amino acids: CSANIRGGTQYF.